This T cell receptor (beta chain) was sequenced for a study of CD8 T cells in ankylosing spondylitis. Study-level findings and limits: A TCR beta motif of about 8 highly homologous variants seemed to mark ankylosing spondylitis blood. In ankylosing spondylitis patients, matched synovial fluid reportedly showed significant enrichment of disease-linked clones.

This CDR3 is built from 14 residues. Per the germline V gene, CDR1 is MDHEN and CDR2 is SYDVKM. The V end lost 6 bases, the J end lost 3 bases, and 12 bases lay between the germline ends. This clonotype showed up many times. The antigen is unknown. In making TCR beta libraries, quantitative 5'-RACE with molecular barcodes was used. TCRdb itself ran the 5' RACE reads through MiXCR, one entry per CDR3 protein. Of 200,000 to 250,000 distinct CDR3 sequences listed, 6% to 8% are singletons. The V call is TRBV28, the J call TRBJ2-1, with D possibly matching TRBD1 (6 bases). The sample was blood, either unsorted or a sorted T cell fraction (not recorded which). This clonotype was obtained from a male donor with ankylosing spondylitis. CDR3 amino acids: CASSTGFVYNEQFF. The CDR3 nucleotides read TGTGCCAGCAGCACAGGGTTCGTCTACAATGAGCAGTTCTTC.